Each of the 30 T cell receptor beta chains below was sequenced from the same sample in a study of blood T cell repertoires in COVID-19. TCRdb's copy holds only in-frame clones and misses some; the assay was immunoSEQ multiplex PCR. The sample shows over 150,000 clones, roughly 88% of them seen only once. The sequenced material came from peripheral blood. Source of these receptors: a human donor in a cohort sampled during active COVID-19.

This clone has a single count. This chain joins TRBV7-9 and TRBJ2-7; D possibly corresponds to TRBD2 (6 bases). Germline V CDR1 and CDR2: SEHNR, FQNEAQ (reference sequence). Between the trimmed V and J ends, which lost 4 bases and 4 bases, there was a span of 20 bases. This CDR3 is 16 amino acids long. CDR3 in DNA: TGTGCCAGCAGCTCCGGAAACGGGAGCAGGAATTACGAGCAGTACTTC. Translating it yields CASSSGNGSRNYEQYF.

This chain joins TRBV30 and TRBJ2-7; 12 positions agree with TRBD1. Germline assignment: CDR1 GTSNPN and CDR2 SVGIG (reference sequence). The trim removed 1 base at V and 4 bases at J, leaving 5 bases unmatched. CDR3 length: 15 amino acids. The CDR3 region has the DNA TGTGCCTGGAGTGGGGGGACAGGGGGCTTTTACGAGCAGTACTTC. It codes for CAWSGGTGGFYEQYF.

This sequence joins TRBV29-1 and TRBJ2-5, with D tentatively TRBD1 (6 bases). In germline, CDR1 is SQVTM, CDR2 ANQGSEA. The CDR3 runs 12 residues. V shed 6 bases and J shed 5 bases, with 13 bases lying between them. In nucleotides, the CDR3 is TGCAGCGTGGCGGGCCAGGGGGAGACCCAGTACTTC. It translates to CSVAGQGETQYF.

Turning to this clone: The same CDR3 is also encoded by other DNA sequences in this sample. This sequence joins TRBV7-2 and TRBJ2-3, with a tentative D call TRBD2 (6 bases). The germline V gene encodes CDR1 SGHTA and CDR2 FQGNSA. The V end lost 3 bases, the J end lost 2 bases, and 9 bases lay between the germline ends. CDR3 length equals 14 residues. This chain's CDR3 is CASSLGTSTDTQYF. CDR3 DNA: TGTGCCAGCAGCTTGGGGACTTCCACAGATACGCAGTATTTT.

The chain joins TRBV6-5 to TRBJ2-7; 8 bases map to TRBD1. The CDR3 consists of 13 residues. Germline CDR1 is MNHEY and CDR2 is SVGAGI. With 6 bases clipped from V and 5 bases from J, the junction kept 6 bases outside the gene matches. CDR3 sequence reads: CASSTDRVHEQYF. DNA for the CDR3: TGTGCCAGCAGCACGGACAGGGTCCACGAGCAGTACTTC.

J is TRBJ2-7 and V is TRBV15; weak D call: TRBD1 (5 bases). The V gene's germline CDR1 is LNHNV and CDR2 YYDKDF (reference sequence). This CDR3 has 14 residues. The V gene lost 0 bases and the J gene lost 3 bases, with 9 bases spanning the gap. The CDR3 coding sequence is TGTGCCACCAGCAGAGATTGGGGCGGCTACGAGCAGTACTTC. This translates into CATSRDWGGYEQYF. The full variable domain, rest sourced from reference TRBV15 and TRBJ2-7, is DAMVIQNPRYQVTQFGKPVTLSCSQTLNHNVMYWYQQKSSQAPKLLFHYYDKDFNNEADTPDNFQSRRPNTSFCFLDIRSPGLGDTAMYLCATSRDWGGYEQYFGPGTRLTVT.

The chain links TRBV14 to TRBJ2-1; D is unclear. The CDR3 has 13 residues. In germline, CDR1 is SGHDN, CDR2 FVKESK. Trimming shortened V by 2 bases and J by 3 bases, and 5 bases separated the two germline ends. CDR3 in amino acids: CASSQSVYNEQFF. DNA for the CDR3: TGTGCCAGCAGCCAATCCGTCTACAATGAGCAGTTCTTC.

This sequence joins TRBV6-5 and TRBJ2-3; 7 bases are shared with TRBD2. Germline lookup yields CDR1 MNHEY and CDR2 SVGAGI. The CDR3 spans 15 residues. Trimming removed 2 bases from V and 2 bases from J; junction bases left unmatched: 4. In DNA, the CDR3 is TGTGCCAGCAGTTACGGGGGACTACTCACAGATACGCAGTATTTT. It specifies CASSYGGLLTDTQYF.

Concerning this clone itself: The sample holds other DNA sequences that translate to the same CDR3. The genes are TRBV19 and TRBJ2-7; 9 nucleotides match TRBD1. Losses at the gene ends were 4 bases for V and 4 bases for J; bases not matched to a gene: 5. CDR3 length: 14 residues. From germline, CDR1 is LNHDA and CDR2 SQIVND (reference sequence). The CDR3 reads CASSTRDRVYEQYF. CDR3 nucleotides: TGTGCCAGTAGTACCCGGGACAGGGTATACGAGCAGTACTTC.

The rearrangement uses TRBV19 and TRBJ2-7, with D possibly being TRBD2 (5 bases). Between the trimmed V and J ends, which lost 6 bases and 7 bases, there was a span of 16 bases. This CDR3 comprises 13 residues. The germline CDR1 and CDR2 sequences are LNHDA and SQIVND (reference sequence). The DNA of the CDR3 is TGTGCCAGTAGCCGGGCCCCACCGGGAGAGCAGTACTTC. Translating it yields CASSRAPPGEQYF.

Of note for this clone: This CDR3 is also generated by other DNA sequences in the sample. The rearrangement links TRBV6-5 to TRBJ2-7, with 8 bases matching TRBD1. The germline gives CDR1 MNHEY, CDR2 SVGAGI. The V and J ends lost 2 bases and 2 bases, in that order; junction bases with no gene match: 2. CDR3 length equals 14 residues. CDR3 in DNA: TGTGCCAGCAGTTACGGGACAGGTCCCTACGAGCAGTACTTC. Protein sequence: CASSYGTGPYEQYF.

Comments on this clone: Other DNA sequences within the sample encode an identical CDR3. The rearrangement uses TRBV7-9 and TRBJ2-7; 9 bases are a match to TRBD1. From germline, CDR1 is SEHNR and CDR2 FQNEAQ (reference sequence). The CDR3 length is 14 residues. Trimming cost V 6 bases and J 2 bases; bases outside gene matches: 5. The CDR3 here is CASSFRDRAYEQYF. The CDR3 DNA reads TGTGCCAGCAGTTTCCGGGACAGGGCCTACGAGCAGTACTTC.

The rearrangement uses TRBV28 and TRBJ1-4, with TRBD1 matching over 7 bases. The length of the CDR3 is 15 residues. Looked up from germline, CDR1 is MDHEN and CDR2 is SYDVKM. V was pared by 6 bases and J by 1 base, with 5 bases of the junction left unmatched. The CDR3 nucleotides read TGTGCCAGCAGAATACAGGGGAGAACTAATGAAAAACTGTTTTTT. It is translated as CASRIQGRTNEKLFF. Full variable domain (outside the CDR3, taken from reference TRBV28 and TRBJ1-4): DVKVTQSSRYLVKRTGEKVFLECVQDMDHENMFWYRQDPGLGLRLIYFSYDVKMKEKGDIPEGYSVSREKKERFSLILESASTNQTSMYLCASRIQGRTNEKLFFGSGTQLSVL.

This clone appeared once. The CDR3 DNA is TGCAGCGTCCCCCGCGGGAGGGCCCTCTACAATGAGCAGTTCTTC. Protein sequence: CSVPRGRALYNEQFF. The chain joins TRBV29-1 to TRBJ2-1, with 9 bases lining up with TRBD2. CDR1 SQVTM and CDR2 ANQGSEA come from the germline V gene. V gave up 6 bases and J gave up 3 bases; unmatched junction bases: 9. The CDR3 loop spans 15 amino acids.

The rearrangement uses TRBV2 and TRBJ2-7, with D possibly being TRBD1 (5 bases). The CDR3 is 14 amino acids. Trimming left V 6 bases short and J 6 bases short, with 18 bases between. Germline V gene data show CDR1 as SNHLY and CDR2 as FYNNEI. CDR3 amino acids: CASSPQGRTAEQYF. The DNA of the CDR3 is TGTGCCAGCAGCCCCCAGGGTAGGACGGCCGAGCAGTACTTC. The whole variable domain, remainder taken from reference TRBV2 and TRBJ2-7, is EPEVTQTPSHQVTQMGQEVILRCVPISNHLYFYWYRQILGQKVEFLVSFYNNEISEKSEIFDDQFSVERPDGSNFTLKIRSTKLEDSAMYFCASSPQGRTAEQYFGPGTRLTVT.

The V and J genes are TRBV19 and TRBJ2-3; the match to TRBD2 covers 7 bases. V shed 3 bases, J shed 5 bases, and the junction held 11 bases outside the gene matches. CDR1 and CDR2 from the germline V gene are LNHDA and SQIVND (reference sequence). The CDR3 is 16 amino acids. The CDR3 DNA is TGTGCCAGTAGTATCCCTGTCGGGACTACGGGAGATACGCAGTATTTT. It specifies CASSIPVGTTGDTQYF. The full variable domain, in which reference TRBV19 and TRBJ2-3 provide the parts outside the CDR3, is DGGITQSPKYLFRKEGQNVTLSCEQNLNHDAMYWYRQDPGQGLRLIYYSQIVNDFQKGDIAEGYSVSREKKESFPLTVTSAQKNPTAFYLCASSIPVGTTGDTQYFGPGTRLTVL.

The chain couples TRBV2 to TRBJ1-5; D remains ambiguous. Germline V gives CDR1 SNHLY, CDR2 FYNNEI. The CDR3 has 13 residues. V was trimmed by 8 bases and J by 4 bases, leaving 12 bases between them. CDR3 DNA: TGTGCCAGCCAGGCGGAGGGAAATCAGCCCCAGCATTTT. It yields the protein CASQAEGNQPQHF. The whole variable domain, remainder taken from reference TRBV2 and TRBJ1-5, is EPEVTQTPSHQVTQMGQEVILRCVPISNHLYFYWYRQILGQKVEFLVSFYNNEISEKSEIFDDQFSVERPDGSNFTLKIRSTKLEDSAMYFCASQAEGNQPQHFGDGTRLSIL.

The chain combines TRBV18 with TRBJ2-4; weak D call: TRBD1 (6 bases). Germline V gene data show CDR1 as KGHSH and CDR2 as LQKENI. The CDR3 has 16 amino acids. Trimming removed 4 bases at V and 1 base at J, with 14 bases between. The CDR3, as DNA: TGTGCCAGCTCACTTATGGACAGTTCGGCCAAAAACATTCAGTACTTC. Encoded protein: CASSLMDSSAKNIQYF. Full variable domain (remainder filled in from reference TRBV18 and TRBJ2-4): NAGVMQNPRHLVRRRGQEARLRCSPMKGHSHVYWYRQLPEEGLKFMVYLQKENIIDESGMPKERFSAEFPKEGPSILRIQQVVRGDSAAYFCASSLMDSSAKNIQYFGAGTRLSVL.

The CDR3 DNA follows: TGTGCCAGTAGTTTAGGGCCTAGCTCCTACAATGAGCAGTTCTTC. It yields the protein CASSLGPSSYNEQFF. This chain links TRBV19 with TRBJ2-1; D gene unclear. Germline CDR1 is LNHDA and CDR2 is SQIVND (reference sequence). Trimming stripped 5 bases from V and 0 bases from J, with 11 bases between. CDR3 size: 15 residues.

The chain uses TRBV5-1 and TRBJ2-1; 13 nucleotides match TRBD2. The CDR3 totals 15 residues. V lost 4 bases and J lost 8; bases outside the gene matches: 6. Germline V lookup: CDR1 SGHRS, CDR2 YFSETQ. The CDR3 nucleotides are TGCGCCAGCAGCCACCCGACTAGCGGGAGGTATGAGCAGTTCTTC. This encodes CASSHPTSGRYEQFF. Looking up the rest from reference TRBV5-1 and TRBJ2-1 gives the full variable domain: KAGVTQTPRYLIKTRGQQVTLSCSPISGHRSVSWYQQTPGQGLQFLFEYFSETQRNKGNFPGRFSGRQFSNSRSEMNVSTLELGDSALYLCASSHPTSGRYEQFFGPGTRLTVL.

The J gene is TRBJ2-7, the V gene TRBV13, with D maybe TRBD1 (6 bases). The CDR3 loop spans 14 amino acids. CDR1 is PRHDT and CDR2 is FYEKMQ in the germline V gene (reference sequence). The germline V and J ends were trimmed by 4 bases and 4 bases, with 14 bases remaining between them. The CDR3 is CASSSPGQPYEQYF. As DNA, the CDR3 is TGTGCCAGCAGCTCCCCGGGACAACCTTACGAGCAGTACTTC.

The chain couples TRBV27 to TRBJ2-3; 7 positions match TRBD1. Germline V gene data show CDR1 as MNHEY and CDR2 as SMNVEV (reference sequence). The CDR3 sequence is 16 residues long. Trimming cost V 0 bases and J 0 bases; bases outside gene matches: 3. The CDR3 loop reads CASSLSGTASTDTQYF. The CDR3 DNA reads TGTGCCAGCAGTTTATCGGGGACAGCTAGCACAGATACGCAGTATTTT.

The gene calls are TRBV2 and TRBJ1-4; the D is unclear. V was cut by 6 bases and J by 2 bases, with 13 bases left in between. This CDR3 spans 15 amino acids. Germline values: CDR1 SNHLY, CDR2 FYNNEI. The CDR3 DNA follows: TGTGCCAGCAGAACCACGGGAGTCACTAATGAAAAACTGTTTTTT. It encodes CASRTTGVTNEKLFF.

This sequence joins TRBV3-1 (or the pseudogene TRBV3-2) and TRBJ2-4; 10 bases map to TRBD2. Germline loops: CDR1 LGHDT, CDR2 YNNKEL (reference sequence). CDR3 length equals 16 residues. J lost 0 bases, V lost 6 bases, and 5 bases had no gene match. The CDR3 spells CASRSTSGLAKNIQYF. In DNA, the CDR3 is TGTGCCAGCAGGTCGACTAGCGGGTTAGCCAAAAACATTCAGTACTTC.

This chain links TRBV28 with TRBJ2-1, with 8 bases lining up with TRBD2. V shed 6 bases, J shed 5 bases, and the junction held 12 bases outside the gene matches. CDR1 is MDHEN and CDR2 is SYDVKM in the germline V gene. The CDR3 sequence is 16 residues long. CDR3 nucleotide sequence: TGTGCCAGCAGCCCCGGGTGGGGACTAGGTGACAATGAGCAGTTCTTC. Encoded protein: CASSPGWGLGDNEQFF.

V is TRBV7-2 and J is TRBJ1-1; tentatively, D is TRBD1 (5 bases). The germline V gene encodes CDR1 SGHTA and CDR2 FQGNSA. This CDR3 comprises 12 residues. V was cut by 5 bases and J by 7 bases, with 11 bases left in between. The CDR3 nucleotides are TGTGCCAGCAGCCCAACGGGGGTTGAAGCTTTCTTT. Encoded protein: CASSPTGVEAFF.

The rearrangement uses TRBV19 and TRBJ1-5, with a weak D call TRBD1 (6 bases). Germline lookup yields CDR1 LNHDA and CDR2 SQIVND (reference sequence). The CDR3 totals 13 residues. With 6 bases removed from V and 7 bases from J, the gap between germline ends came to 13 bases. CDR3 amino acids: CASSRQVTQPQHF. DNA for the CDR3: TGTGCCAGTAGCCGACAGGTCACACAGCCCCAGCATTTT.

This clone came up once. The chain employs TRBV19 and TRBJ1-1; TRBD1 agrees at 10 bases. The V segment lost 0 bases and the J segment 3 bases; nucleotides outside the gene matches: 4. The CDR3 has 16 amino acids. Per the germline V gene, CDR1 is LNHDA and CDR2 is SQIVND (reference sequence). CDR3 amino acids: CASSIDGTGVDTEAFF. In nucleotides, the CDR3 is TGTGCCAGTAGTATAGATGGGACAGGGGTGGACACTGAAGCTTTCTTT.

The V gene is TRBV2, the J gene TRBJ1-5; 8 nucleotides align to TRBD1. The V gene's germline CDR1 is SNHLY and CDR2 FYNNEI. The CDR3 length is 15 residues. The junction had 4 bases not matched to a gene; V was cut back by 5 bases and J by 1 base. This chain's CDR3 is CASSRQGISNQPQHF. CDR3 nucleotide sequence: TGTGCCAGCAGTCGACAGGGGATAAGCAATCAGCCCCAGCATTTT.

In its sample, this clone was seen a few times. CDR3 in DNA: TGTGCCAGCAGTGTAAGGGAGACGGGCCAGCCCCAGCATTTT. Its protein product is CASSVRETGQPQHF. J is TRBJ1-5 and V is TRBV2; D is undetermined. V lost 4 bases to trimming and J lost 7 bases, with 14 bases between them. The CDR3 totals 14 residues. Germline CDR1 and CDR2: SNHLY and FYNNEI.